These 26 T cell receptor beta chains share one sample of origin, sequenced in a study of blood T cell repertoires in COVID-19. TCRdb keeps only in-frame clones here, not all; method: immunoSEQ multiplex PCR. Among nearly 350,000 clones, roughly nine tenths were seen once, and the ten largest hold more than 0.8%. Sequencing was carried out using PBMCs or T cells enriched from blood (not recorded which). All receptors come from a woman aged 25-40 years who had recovered from COVID-19.

The rearrangement links TRBV5-1 to TRBJ2-6, with 9 bases matching TRBD1. Germline V gene data show CDR1 as SGHRS and CDR2 as YFSETQ. This CDR3 spans 16 amino acids. V lost 3 bases, J lost 2 bases, and 3 bases stayed unmatched. CDR3 coding DNA: TGCGCCAGCAGCTCGGGGACAGGGACTGGGGCCAACGTCCTGACTTTC. Its protein is CASSSGTGTGANVLTF.

The gene calls are TRBV4-1 and TRBJ1-1; the match to TRBD1 covers 8 bases. The trim removed 0 bases at V and 3 bases at J, leaving 6 bases unmatched. The CDR3 totals 16 residues. Germline CDR1 MGHRA, CDR2 YSYEKL. The CDR3 nucleotides read TGCGCCAGCAGCCAAGATCACAGACAGGGGTACACTGAAGCTTTCTTT. Its translation: CASSQDHRQGYTEAFF.

The chain links TRBV28 to TRBJ1-5, with D possibly TRBD1 on 5 matching bases. This CDR3 spans 16 amino acids. Germline assignment: CDR1 MDHEN and CDR2 SYDVKM. V gave up 3 bases and J gave up 0 bases, with 12 bases separating them. CDR3 sequence reads: CASSLGRQSSNQPQHF. In DNA form, the CDR3 reads TGTGCCAGCAGTTTGGGCAGACAGTCTAGCAATCAGCCCCAGCATTTT.

The rearrangement joins TRBV28 to TRBJ1-4; 11 bases map to TRBD1. The CDR3 extends over 15 amino acids. Germline V gene data show CDR1 as MDHEN and CDR2 as SYDVKM. V shed 6 bases, J shed 7 bases, and the junction held 7 bases outside the gene matches. The CDR3 region has the DNA TGTGCCAGCAGCTCCGGCGGGACAGGGGGTGAAAAACTGTTTTTT. Encoded protein: CASSSGGTGGEKLFF.

V usage is TRBV5-4 and J usage is TRBJ2-7; TRBD1 is a possible D gene (7 bases). V dropped 6 bases and J dropped 6 bases, with 16 bases sitting between them. CDR3 length: 13 residues. Germline assignment: CDR1 SGHNT and CDR2 YYREEE (reference sequence). Here the CDR3 reads CASNLMQGGEQYF. In DNA, the CDR3 is TGTGCCAGCAACCTAATGCAGGGGGGCGAGCAGTACTTC.

This chain links TRBV29-1 with TRBJ1-1; 9 nucleotides agree with TRBD1. Germline CDR1 SQVTM, CDR2 ANQGSEA. CDR3 size: 16 residues. V shed 0 bases, J shed 4 bases, and the junction held 9 bases outside the gene matches. The CDR3 nucleotides are TGCAGCGTTGAAGAAACAGGGGGCTATAGGGGCACTGAAGCTTTCTTT. Amino acids: CSVEETGGYRGTEAFF.

This sequence joins TRBV2 and TRBJ1-1; D not resolved. The CDR3 contains 11 residues. The V gene's germline CDR1 is SNHLY and CDR2 FYNNEI. V was shortened by 7 bases and J by 4 bases, with 7 bases between the two germline ends. CDR3 nucleotides: TGTGCCAGCACTGTCGGCACTGAAGCTTTCTTT. This translates into CASTVGTEAFF.

The chain is built from TRBV9 and TRBJ1-5; a possible D gene is TRBD1 (6 bases). Trimming removed 3 bases from V and 3 bases from J, with 13 bases in between. Germline CDR1 is SGDLS and CDR2 is YYNGEE. The CDR3 covers 15 residues. The CDR3 sequence is CASSATGGPNQPQHF. CDR3 nucleotide sequence: TGTGCCAGCAGCGCCACGGGGGGCCCCAATCAGCCCCAGCATTTT.

This clone was detected only a few times. At the DNA level, this CDR3 is encoded by other sequences in the same sample as well. The CDR3 bases are TGCAGCGTTGAAGGAGGGGGCTATGGCTACACCTTC. Translated, it gives CSVEGGGYGYTF. V usage is TRBV29-1 and J usage is TRBJ1-2; a weak D match, TRBD1 (6 bases). V lost 1 base and J lost 4, with 7 bases in between. The CDR3 totals 12 residues. Germline V gene lookup returns CDR1 SQVTM and CDR2 ANQGSEA. Filled out from reference TRBV29-1 and TRBJ1-2, the complete variable domain reads SAVISQKPSRDICQRGTSLTIQCQVDSQVTMMFWYRQQPGQSLTLIATANQGSEATYESGFVIDKFPISRPNLTFSTLTVSNMSPEDSSIYLCSVEGGGYGYTFGSGTRLTVV.

The CDR3 region is CASRRQGNQPQHF. CDR3 nucleotide sequence: TGTGCCAGCAGGCGGCAGGGTAATCAGCCCCAGCATTTT. The rearrangement joins TRBV2 to TRBJ1-5, with D maybe TRBD1 (5 bases). CDR1 is SNHLY, CDR2 FYNNEI, per germline. The CDR3 runs to 13 residues. Trimming removed 6 bases at V and 4 bases at J, with 10 bases between. Full variable domain (missing parts from reference TRBV2 and TRBJ1-5): EPEVTQTPSHQVTQMGQEVILRCVPISNHLYFYWYRQILGQKVEFLVSFYNNEISEKSEIFDDQFSVERPDGSNFTLKIRSTKLEDSAMYFCASRRQGNQPQHFGDGTRLSIL.

The chain joins TRBV18 to TRBJ2-1; 9 positions agree with TRBD1. The V gene end was trimmed by 2 bases and the J gene end by 2 bases; junction bases not matched to a gene: 4. Germline V CDR1 and CDR2: KGHSH, LQKENI. There are 16 residues in the CDR3. As DNA, the CDR3 is TGTGCCAGCTCACCAATCGGGACAGGGACCTACAATGAGCAGTTCTTC. This translates into CASSPIGTGTYNEQFF.

Details on this clone: This CDR3 is also generated by other DNA sequences in the sample. The rearrangement links TRBV5-1 to TRBJ2-7; tentative D call: TRBD2 (5 bases). Germline V CDR1 and CDR2: SGHRS, YFSETQ. V gave up 0 bases and J gave up 0 bases, with 7 bases separating them. The CDR3 contains 14 residues. The CDR3 loop is CASSLAGFSYEQYF. The CDR3 nucleotides are TGCGCCAGCAGCTTGGCGGGGTTCTCCTACGAGCAGTACTTC.

V is TRBV18 and J is TRBJ1-1; 7 bases fit TRBD1. Germline trimming cut 3 bases from V and 0 bases from J; bases unmatched to any gene: 4. Germline V lookup: CDR1 KGHSH, CDR2 LQKENI. CDR3 length: 15 residues. The CDR3 region is CASSPGTAMNTEAFF. CDR3 DNA: TGTGCCAGCTCACCCGGGACAGCCATGAACACTGAAGCTTTCTTT.

This rearrangement joins TRBV7-2 to TRBJ1-2; 8 positions match TRBD1. Looked up from germline, CDR1 is SGHTA and CDR2 is FQGNSA. The CDR3 covers 17 residues. V was pared by 5 bases and J by 2 bases, with 13 bases of the junction left unmatched. CDR3 in amino acids: CASSVPGRAGGNYGYTF. CDR3 coding DNA: TGTGCCAGCAGCGTTCCTGGACGGGCAGGGGGCAACTATGGCTACACCTTC.

The V and J genes are TRBV30 and TRBJ2-7, with D unresolved. Germline V CDR1 and CDR2: GTSNPN, SVGIG (reference sequence). There are 12 residues in the CDR3. V shed 4 bases and J shed 4 bases, with 11 bases lying between them. The CDR3 sequence is CAWTMTPYEQYF. In DNA, the CDR3 is TGTGCCTGGACCATGACACCGTACGAGCAGTACTTC. The complete variable domain, with remaining parts taken from reference TRBV30 and TRBJ2-7, reads SQTIHQWPATLVQPVGSPLSLECTVEGTSNPNLYWYRQAAGRGLQLLFYSVGIGQISSEVPQNLSASRPQDRQFILSSKKLLLSDSGFYLCAWTMTPYEQYFGPGTRLTVT.

This sequence joins TRBV28 and TRBJ2-2; D perhaps matches TRBD1 (6 bases). CDR3 length: 16 residues. Germline V gene sequence: CDR1 MDHEN, CDR2 SYDVKM. With 5 bases removed from V and 2 bases from J, the gap between germline ends came to 15 bases. CDR3 region: CASSLRMTGNTGELFF. The CDR3 DNA reads TGTGCCAGCAGTCTTAGAATGACAGGAAACACCGGGGAGCTGTTTTTT.

This clone was seen just once. The chain recombines TRBV5-1 with TRBJ2-3; TRBD1 matches at 8 bases. CDR1 and CDR2 from the germline V gene are SGHRS and YFSETQ. The J segment lost 1 base and the V segment lost 2 bases, leaving 3 bases of the junction unmatched. The CDR3 has 15 amino acids. CDR3: CASSFQGAGTDTQYF. The CDR3 coding sequence is TGCGCCAGCAGCTTCCAGGGGGCAGGCACAGATACGCAGTATTTT.

Comment on this clone: This specimen includes other DNA sequences encoding the same CDR3. The V and J genes are TRBV2 and TRBJ2-2; 11 nucleotides match TRBD1. V trimming: 3 bases; J trimming: 4 bases; junction bases outside the gene matches: 1. CDR1 and CDR2 from the germline V gene are SNHLY and FYNNEI. CDR3 size: 15 residues. The CDR3 region has the DNA TGTGCCAGCAGTGAGGGGACAGGGGGCACCGGGGAGCTGTTTTTT. It encodes CASSEGTGGTGELFF.

The chain links TRBV3-1 (or the pseudogene TRBV3-2) to TRBJ2-1; 9 nucleotides align to TRBD2. The CDR3 is 14 amino acids. Germline CDR1 is LGHDT and CDR2 is YNNKEL (reference sequence). V lost 2 bases, J lost 5 bases, and 1 base stayed unmatched. The CDR3 here is CASSQRGGDNEQFF. DNA for the CDR3: TGTGCCAGCAGCCAACGCGGGGGGGACAATGAGCAGTTCTTC.

The V call is TRBV7-9, the J call TRBJ1-6; 8 bases match TRBD1. The CDR3 loop spans 14 amino acids. Germline V gene lookup returns CDR1 SEHNR and CDR2 FQNEAQ (reference sequence). The junction had 5 bases not matched to a gene; V was cut back by 5 bases and J by 8 bases. This CDR3 reads CASSPGQEHSPLHF. For the CDR3, the DNA is TGTGCCAGCAGCCCGGGACAGGAACATTCACCCCTCCACTTT.

The chain joins TRBV11-2 to TRBJ2-1; weak D call: TRBD1 (6 bases). V gave up 6 bases and J gave up 10 bases, with 22 bases separating them. The CDR3 has 15 residues. Germline V gene data show CDR1 as SGHAT and CDR2 as FQNNGV. Written as DNA, the CDR3 is TGTGCCAGCAGACGGGGACAAACTACAATGTGGGAGCAGTTCTTC. Protein: CASRRGQTTMWEQFF.

This chain uses TRBV15 with TRBJ2-5, with TRBD1 matching over 9 bases. From germline, CDR1 is LNHNV and CDR2 YYDKDF (reference sequence). The CDR3 extends over 16 amino acids. V trimming: 1 base; J trimming: 5 bases; junction bases outside the gene matches: 8. The CDR3 region is CATSRGGRTGAETQYF. The CDR3, as DNA: TGTGCCACCAGCAGAGGGGGTAGGACAGGGGCGGAGACCCAGTACTTC.

The chain links TRBV30 to TRBJ2-3; a possible D gene is TRBD2 (5 bases). The V gene's germline CDR1 is GTSNPN and CDR2 SVGIG (reference sequence). This CDR3 region has 15 residues. V was trimmed by 0 bases and J by 4 bases, leaving 14 bases between them. Here the CDR3 DNA reads TGTGCCTGGAGTGTATCTGTTTGGGGAGCAGATACGCAGTATTTT. Translating it yields CAWSVSVWGADTQYF.

The chain uses TRBV28 and TRBJ1-5; D may be TRBD1 (6 bases). The V end was cut by 5 bases, the J end by 11 bases, with 22 bases between. Germline V lookup: CDR1 MDHEN, CDR2 SYDVKM. This CDR3 spans 15 amino acids. CDR3 residues: CASSISGGRGSAQHF. CDR3 sequence (DNA): TGTGCCAGCAGTATAAGCGGGGGAAGGGGGTCCGCCCAGCATTTT.

The chain uses TRBV5-1 and TRBJ1-4, with unresolved D. V lost 1 base, J lost 7 bases, and 11 bases lay in between. The CDR3 contains 14 residues. Germline loops: CDR1 SGHRS, CDR2 YFSETQ. The CDR3 sequence: CASSLTVLGEKLFF. The CDR3 nucleotides read TGCGCCAGCAGCTTGACAGTTCTTGGTGAAAAACTGTTTTTT.

This rearrangement joins TRBV6-4 to TRBJ2-2; D gene uncertain. CDR1 and CDR2 from the germline V gene are MRHNA and SNTAGT. The CDR3 is 13 residues long. The V gene lost 4 bases and the J gene lost 6 bases, with 9 bases spanning the gap. For the CDR3, the DNA is TGTGCCAGCAGTGCCAGTTTTTCCGGGGAGCTGTTTTTT. Amino acid sequence: CASSASFSGELFF.